The rows below give T cell receptor beta chains drawn from one sample of a study of cytomegalovirus exposure and HLA in healthy donors. Some clones are missing from TCRdb's copy, which holds only in-frame ones; the method was immunoSEQ multiplex PCR. Of some 200,000 clones listed, 85% to 90% are singletons. Sequences were obtained from PBMCs. The receptors shown here come from a woman under 30 in good health and CMV-seronegative. CDR3s include the opening cysteine and the closing phenylalanine or tryptophan. The order of the fields is V gene, D gene, CDR3 length, J gene, clone size, CDR3 protein, CDR3 DNA. A D gene is named only where the DNA matches it firmly. Clone size is not always given. Where it is, it says once, few, many or a class for expanded clones.

>TRBV7-2|TRBD1|14|TRBJ1-2|NA
CASSSRDRNYGYTF
TGTGCCAGCAGCTCCCGGGACAGAAACTATGGCTACACCTTC
>TRBV5-6|TRBD2|16|TRBJ2-3|NA
CASSFTSGASTDTQYF
TGTGCCAGCAGCTTTACTAGCGGGGCTAGCACAGATACGCAGTATTTT
>TRBV11-2|NA|14|TRBJ1-2|NA
CASSRPGTANGYTF
TGTGCCAGCAGCCGTCCCGGGACTGCGAATGGCTACACCTTC
>TRBV6-1|NA|15|TRBJ2-7|NA
CASSEASGALYEQYF
TGTGCCAGCAGTGAAGCGTCAGGGGCCCTCTACGAGCAGTACTTC
>TRBV5-4|NA|13|TRBJ2-1|once
CASSTSRDNEQFF
TGTGCCAGCAGCACCTCTAGAGACAATGAGCAGTTCTTC
>TRBV7-2|TRBD1|15|TRBJ2-2|NA
CASSVGQLTRGELFF
TGTGCCAGCAGCGTGGGACAGCTAACGCGCGGGGAGCTGTTTTTT
>TRBV7-9|TRBD1|14|TRBJ1-2|NA
CASSPPDRGGGYTF
TGTGCCAGCAGCCCCCCTGACAGGGGAGGTGGCTACACCTTC
>TRBV19|TRBD2|13|TRBJ2-7|once
CASSIGGRHEQYF
TGTGCCAGTAGTATAGGCGGGAGGCACGAGCAGTACTTC
>TRBV6-1|NA|15|TRBJ1-5|few
CASNLVGVGNQPQHF
TGTGCCAGCAATTTGGTAGGGGTTGGTAATCAGCCCCAGCATTTT
>TRBV7-9|NA|15|TRBJ1-1|NA
CASSPHTRVNTEAFF
TGTGCCAGCAGCCCCCATACTAGGGTGAACACTGAAGCTTTCTTT
>TRBV7-3|TRBD2|15|TRBJ2-7|NA
CASSLSGGRDYEQYF
TGTGCCAGCAGCTTAAGCGGGGGGAGAGACTACGAGCAGTACTTC
>TRBV14|TRBD1|16|TRBJ2-3|NA
CASSLNRGHRTDTQYF
TGTGCCAGCAGCCTCAACAGGGGCCATCGCACAGATACGCAGTATTTT
>TRBV4-3|NA|15|TRBJ1-6|NA
CASSQDSPGLSPLHF
TGCGCCAGCAGCCAAGATTCGCCAGGGCTTTCACCCCTCCACTTT
>TRBV5-5|TRBD1|15|TRBJ2-7|NA
CASSTGQGLTYEQYF
TGTGCCAGCAGCACCGGACAGGGGTTAACATACGAGCAGTACTTC
>TRBV13|NA|12|TRBJ1-1|NA
CASSWRGTEAFF
TGTGCCAGCAGTTGGAGGGGCACTGAAGCTTTCTTT
>TRBV19|TRBD1|14|TRBJ2-3|once
CASSIPGQGDTQYF
TGTGCCAGTAGTATACCGGGACAGGGAGATACGCAGTATTTT
>TRBV11-2|TRBD1|17|TRBJ2-2|NA
CASSLEVSDRGSGELFF
TGTGCCAGCAGCTTGGAAGTTAGCGACAGGGGGTCCGGGGAGCTGTTTTTT
>TRBV7-2|TRBD1|13|TRBJ1-6|once
CASLDRGGSPLHF
TGTGCCAGCTTAGACAGGGGAGGCTCACCCCTCCACTTT
>TRBV7-9|NA|13|TRBJ1-2|NA
CASSIIGGYGYTF
TGTGCCAGCAGCATCATCGGGGGCTATGGCTACACCTTC
>TRBV7-9|NA|12|TRBJ2-1|NA
CASSSSAREQFF
TGTGCCAGCAGCTCGTCTGCGAGGGAGCAGTTCTTC
>TRBV9|NA|11|TRBJ1-2|NA
CASEGVYGYTF
TGTGCCAGCGAAGGGGTCTATGGCTACACCTTC
>TRBV4-1|TRBD2|17|TRBJ2-2|few
CASSHIWLAGGTGELFF
TGCGCCAGCAGCCATATATGGCTAGCGGGAGGTACCGGGGAGCTGTTTTTT
>TRBV5-1|NA|14|TRBJ2-7|NA
CASSLLGGSSEQYF
TGCGCCAGCAGCTTGCTCGGGGGATCCTCCGAGCAGTACTTC
>TRBV5-1|NA|14|TRBJ2-7|NA
CASRTAPLSYEQYF
TGCGCCAGCAGGACTGCACCCCTTTCCTACGAGCAGTACTTC
>TRBV5-4|TRBD2|16|TRBJ2-7|NA
CASSLRNGGRAYEQYF
TGTGCCAGCAGCTTGCGTAACGGCGGGAGGGCCTACGAGCAGTACTTC
>TRBV6-6|TRBD1|16|TRBJ1-2|NA
CASSYSGTGLSYGYTF
TGTGCCAGCAGTTACTCCGGGACAGGGCTCTCCTATGGCTACACCTTC
>TRBV7-9|NA|14|TRBJ2-7|NA
CASSPRHLSHEQYF
TGTGCCAGCAGCCCCCGTCATCTTTCCCACGAGCAGTACTTC
>TRBV5-1|TRBD2|14|TRBJ2-3|NA
CASGEGLATDTQYF
TGCGCCAGCGGGGAGGGACTAGCGACAGATACGCAGTATTTT
>TRBV7-9|NA|16|TRBJ2-2|NA
CASSSPGLGGAGELFF
TGTGCCAGCAGCTCTCCGGGACTGGGGGGTGCCGGGGAGCTGTTTTTT
>TRBV19|TRBD1|16|TRBJ1-1|NA
CASINQGGTGRTEAFF
TGTGCCAGTATCAACCAAGGGGGCACGGGGCGGACTGAAGCTTTCTTT
>TRBV4-3|TRBD1|17|TRBJ2-7|NA
CASSQTPAGTGSYEQYF
TGCGCCAGCAGCCAAACGCCGGCGGGGACAGGGAGTTACGAGCAGTACTTC
>TRBV18|TRBD1|15|TRBJ2-7|NA
CASSPQGATGYEQYF
TGTGCCAGCTCCCCGCAGGGGGCCACGGGCTACGAGCAGTACTTC
>TRBV5-1|NA|15|TRBJ2-7|NA
CASSSTGQGAEEQYF
TGCGCCAGCAGCTCGACGGGACAAGGGGCTGAAGAGCAGTACTTC
>TRBV7-3|TRBD2|14|TRBJ2-1|NA
CASPLAGGGDEQFF
TGTGCCAGCCCACTAGCGGGAGGCGGGGATGAGCAGTTCTTC
>TRBV30|NA|12|TRBJ2-7|NA
CAWSVQGGEQYF
TGTGCCTGGAGTGTACAAGGGGGCGAGCAGTACTTC
>TRBV4-3|NA|15|TRBJ1-3|NA
CASSQVATPGNTIYF
TGCGCCAGCAGCCAAGTAGCGACCCCTGGAAACACCATATATTTT
>TRBV27|NA|18|TRBJ1-2|NA
CASSPLGTGRGIDYGYTF
TGTGCCAGCAGCCCACTTGGGACGGGTCGGGGGATCGACTATGGCTACACCTTC
>TRBV14|TRBD2|16|TRBJ2-3|NA
CASSPTSGSGTDTQYF
TGTGCCAGCAGCCCCACTAGCGGGAGTGGTACAGATACGCAGTATTTT
>TRBV30|NA|14|TRBJ1-5|NA
CARDTGGSNQPQHF
TGTGCCAGGGATACGGGAGGTAGCAATCAGCCCCAGCATTTT
>TRBV6-1|TRBD2|13|TRBJ2-7|once
CASSVTSGAGGGF
TGTGCCAGCAGTGTCACATCTGGGGCGGGAGGAGGCTTC
>TRBV7-2|TRBD2|12|TRBJ2-2|NA
CASRGGTGELFF
TGTGCCTCCCGGGGGGGCACCGGGGAGCTGTTTTTT
>TRBV21-1|NA|13|TRBJ1-1|NA
CASWRQGNTEAFF
TGTGCCAGCTGGAGACAGGGAAACACTGAAGCTTTCTTT
>TRBV2|NA|14|TRBJ1-3|NA
CASTDSFSGNTIYF
TGTGCCAGCACGGACAGTTTCTCTGGAAACACCATATATTTT
>TRBV6-4|TRBD2|15|TRBJ2-2|few
CASSAQAGATGELFF
TGTGCCAGCAGTGCACAAGCGGGAGCAACCGGGGAGCTGTTTTTT
>TRBV4-2|NA|13|TRBJ2-5|NA
CASSPRLEETQYF
TGTGCCAGCAGCCCGCGTCTCGAAGAGACCCAGTACTTC
>TRBV7-9|TRBD1|17|TRBJ2-3|NA
CASSSQRTGDPTDTQYF
TGTGCCAGCAGCTCCCAAAGGACAGGGGATCCCACAGATACGCAGTATTTT
>TRBV18|TRBD2|17|TRBJ2-3|NA
CASSPPSSGGYTDTQYF
TGTGCCAGCTCACCACCGTCTAGCGGGGGGTACACAGATACGCAGTATTTT
>TRBV5-5|NA|20|TRBJ1-6|once
CASSPSQPTTRTTWYSPLHF
TGTGCCAGCAGCCCCTCACAACCTACAACACGGACAACCTGGTATTCACCCCTCCACTTT
>TRBV10-3|NA|13|TRBJ1-1|NA
CAIQPQMNTEAFF
TGTGCCATCCAGCCACAGATGAACACTGAAGCTTTCTTT
>TRBV9|NA|12|TRBJ2-2|once
CASSVRGGELFF
TGTGCCAGCAGCGTAAGGGGCGGGGAGCTGTTTTTT
>TRBV2|TRBD1|15|TRBJ1-2|NA
CASSERRDSPYGYTF
TGTGCCAGCAGCGAAAGAAGGGACAGCCCCTATGGCTACACCTTC
>TRBV27|NA|14|TRBJ2-7|once
CASSLSPDIHEQYF
TGTGCCAGCAGTTTATCTCCTGATATACATGAGCAGTACTTC
>TRBV7-2|NA|15|TRBJ2-7|NA
CASSHRSGAIAEQYF
TGTGCCAGCAGTCATCGGTCAGGGGCTATAGCCGAGCAGTACTTC